These 18 T cell receptor beta chains originate from one sample sequenced in a study of Graves' ophthalmopathy and Graves' hyperthyroidism. The authors amplified TCR beta CDR3 regions from RNA transcripts. RT-PCR was first run with HTBI primers, then multiplex PCR in a second round. Each CDR3 protein gets one entry after TCRdb re-called the multiplex PCR reads with MiXCR. In the table there are 300,000 to 500,000 distinct CDR3 sequences, approximately 15% of which are singletons. The specimen was peripheral blood. The receptors shown here come from a woman aged 18-29 years with stable Graves' hyperthyroidism.

The CDR3 loop is CARDSSLYGYTF. The CDR3 DNA reads TGTGCCAGAGACAGTTCCCTCTATGGCTACACCTTC. This chain joins TRBV12-3 or TRBV12-4 and TRBJ1-2, with a weak D call TRBD1 (5 bases). Trimming shortened V by 9 bases and J by 4 bases, and 12 bases separated the two germline ends. The CDR3 length is 12 residues.

The table lists this clonotype with many counts. The genes are TRBV7-9 and TRBJ2-7; D ambiguous. V was clipped by 5 bases and J by 2 bases, with 10 bases between them. This CDR3 spans 13 amino acids. Per germline, CDR1 SEHNR and CDR2 FQNEAQ (reference sequence). In DNA form, the CDR3 reads TGTGCCAGCAGCCTCGCGGCAGCCTACGAGCAGTACTTC. Translation gives CASSLAAAYEQYF.

This clonotype has at least ten counts. This rearrangement joins TRBV5-1 to TRBJ2-5, with a possible D match to TRBD1 (5 bases). Per the germline V gene, CDR1 is SGHRS and CDR2 is YFSETQ. This CDR3 comprises 14 residues. V was pared by 3 bases and J by 5 bases, with 14 bases between. The CDR3 here is CASSSITGPETQYF. DNA for the CDR3: TGCGCCAGCAGCTCGATAACAGGTCCGGAGACCCAGTACTTC.

There are many counts of this clonotype. The V and J genes are TRBV29-1 and TRBJ1-2; no firm D call. Germline-derived CDR1 and CDR2 are SQVTM and ANQGSEA. This CDR3 has 14 amino acids. The V gene lost 4 bases and the J gene lost 6 bases, with 18 bases spanning the gap. CDR3 residues: CSVGTGLGTNGYTF. CDR3 coding DNA: TGCAGCGTTGGGACGGGCCTGGGAACTAATGGCTACACCTTC.

This clonotype was seen ten or more times. The chain is built from TRBV20-1 and TRBJ1-1; 9 bases match TRBD1. There are 14 residues in the CDR3. Germline V gives CDR1 DFQATT, CDR2 SNEGSKA (reference sequence). The V segment lost 6 bases and the J segment 5 bases; nucleotides outside the gene matches: 10. Here the CDR3 DNA reads TGCAGTGCAGGACAACCGGGACAGGGAACTGAAGCTTTCTTT. It codes for CSAGQPGQGTEAFF.

V is TRBV5-1 and J is TRBJ2-7; D may be TRBD1 (6 bases). V dropped 4 bases and J dropped 3 bases, with 17 bases sitting between them. CDR3 length: 15 residues. CDR1 and CDR2 (germline): SGHRS, YFSETQ. The CDR3 bases are TGCGCCAGCAGCCCTACCGACAGGAACAGCTACGAGCAGTACTTC. As protein: CASSPTDRNSYEQYF.

This clonotype was recorded at least ten times. The J gene is TRBJ1-5, the V gene TRBV6-1, with D tentatively TRBD1 (6 bases). Germline V gives CDR1 MNHNS, CDR2 SASEGT. The CDR3 covers 13 residues. With 6 bases removed from V and 6 bases from J, the gap between germline ends came to 12 bases. DNA of the CDR3: TGTGCCAGCAGCCAAGGACAGTCTCAGCCCCAGCATTTT. Its protein is CASSQGQSQPQHF.

This clonotype came up many times. This sequence joins TRBV5-8 and TRBJ2-5; 9 positions match TRBD2. The germline V gene has CDR1 SGHTS and CDR2 YDEGEE. This CDR3 has 13 residues. With 6 bases clipped from V and 4 bases from J, the junction kept 4 bases outside the gene matches. CDR3 nucleotide sequence: TGTGCCAGCACCGTAGCGGGGGCAGAGACCCAGTACTTC. It specifies CASTVAGAETQYF.

This clonotype showed up many times. V gene TRBV5-1 combines with J gene TRBJ2-5, with 11 bases identical to TRBD2. With V trimmed by 6 bases and J by 4 bases, 8 bases remained unmatched. The CDR3 consists of 15 residues. CDR1 and CDR2 from the germline V gene are SGHRS and YFSETQ. This CDR3 reads CASTPSGGYLETQYF. The CDR3 nucleotides read TGCGCCAGCACCCCTAGCGGGGGGTACCTAGAGACCCAGTACTTC.

In this sample, this clonotype turned up many times. This chain connects TRBV6-5 to TRBJ1-1, with TRBD1 matching 10 bases. CDR1 and CDR2 (germline): MNHEY, SVGAGI. The ends lost 0 bases at V and 4 bases at J; junction bases unmatched: 2. This CDR3 contains 15 residues. The CDR3 is CASSYSDRGPTEAFF. In nucleotides, the CDR3 is TGTGCCAGCAGTTACTCAGACAGGGGGCCCACTGAAGCTTTCTTT.

The rearrangement links TRBV7-3 to TRBJ2-7; 9 positions match TRBD1. J was trimmed by 5 bases and V by 0 bases; bases with no gene match: 11. This CDR3 has 17 residues. Germline assignment: CDR1 SGHTA and CDR2 FQGTGA. CDR3 DNA: TGTGCCAGCAGCTTAACCCCCCCGACAGGGACAGGGAACGAGCAGTACTTC. Translation gives CASSLTPPTGTGNEQYF.

This clonotype was detected many times. The chain recombines TRBV19 with TRBJ2-7; maybe TRBD1 (6 bases). Trimming left V 2 bases short and J 1 base short, with 9 bases between. Germline V gives CDR1 LNHDA, CDR2 SQIVND (reference sequence). The CDR3 is 14 amino acids. The CDR3 DNA reads as TGTGCCAGTAGTATATACAGGGATTCCTACGAGCAGTACTTC. Its protein is CASSIYRDSYEQYF. Drawing the rest from reference TRBV19 and TRBJ2-7, the complete variable domain is DGGITQSPKYLFRKEGQNVTLSCEQNLNHDAMYWYRQDPGQGLRLIYYSQIVNDFQKGDIAEGYSVSREKKESFPLTVTSAQKNPTAFYLCASSIYRDSYEQYFGPGTRLTVT.

The CDR3 DNA is TGCGCCAGCAGCTTTACAGGGAAGGAGGGCACTGAAGCTTTCTTT. Protein: CASSFTGKEGTEAFF. The chain is built from TRBV5-1 and TRBJ1-1; TRBD1 is a possible D gene (6 bases). CDR3 length equals 15 residues. V was trimmed by 2 bases and J by 4 bases, leaving 15 bases between them. Germline CDR1 reads SGHRS; CDR2 reads YFSETQ.

This clonotype has ten or more counts. V is TRBV6-1 and J is TRBJ1-1, with a weak D call TRBD1 (5 bases). This CDR3 contains 13 residues. V was trimmed by 7 bases and J by 4 bases, leaving 13 bases between them. Looked up from germline, CDR1 is MNHNS and CDR2 is SASEGT. The CDR3 DNA follows: TGTGCCAGCAATCCGGTCGGGGGCACTGAAGCTTTCTTT. Its translation: CASNPVGGTEAFF.

This clonotype was counted at least ten times. J is TRBJ2-2 and V is TRBV6-2 or TRBV6-3; TRBD2 matches 7 bases. The V and J ends lost 10 bases and 5 bases, in that order; junction bases with no gene match: 16. Germline loops: CDR1 MNHEY, CDR2 SVGEGT. The CDR3 loop spans 16 amino acids. The CDR3 nucleotides are TGTGCCACGAGGGATATCCGTGTGGGGGGGACCGGGGAGCTGTTTTTT. This translates into CATRDIRVGGTGELFF.

The rearrangement uses TRBV2 and TRBJ2-5; 9 bases map to TRBD2. The ends lost 2 bases at V and 5 bases at J; junction bases unmatched: 9. The CDR3 contains 16 residues. CDR1 and CDR2 from the germline V gene are SNHLY and FYNNEI. CDR3 in DNA: TGTGCCAGCAGTGAACGGGGGAGCGGGGGGCTGGAGACCCAGTACTTC. Protein sequence: CASSERGSGGLETQYF. Looking up the rest from reference TRBV2 and TRBJ2-5 gives the full variable domain: EPEVTQTPSHQVTQMGQEVILRCVPISNHLYFYWYRQILGQKVEFLVSFYNNEISEKSEIFDDQFSVERPDGSNFTLKIRSTKLEDSAMYFCASSERGSGGLETQYFGPGTRLLVL.

A few counts support this clonotype. The rearrangement joins TRBV5-1 to TRBJ2-4, with TRBD2 identical over 8 bases. CDR1 is SGHRS and CDR2 is YFSETQ in the germline V gene. The CDR3 totals 13 residues. The trim removed 0 bases at V and 10 bases at J, leaving 3 bases unmatched. The CDR3 loop is CASSLERGGIQYF. The CDR3 nucleotides read TGCGCCAGCAGCTTGGAACGCGGGGGGATTCAGTACTTC.

This clonotype was recorded many times. J is TRBJ1-5 and V is TRBV6-2 or TRBV6-3, with 8 bases that match TRBD1. Germline-derived CDR1 and CDR2 are MNHEY and SVGEGT. V was pared by 5 bases and J by 3 bases, with 3 bases of the junction left unmatched. CDR3 length equals 14 residues. The CDR3 spells CASSRDRINQPQHF. The DNA for the CDR3 is TGTGCCAGCAGTCGGGACAGGATCAATCAGCCCCAGCATTTT.